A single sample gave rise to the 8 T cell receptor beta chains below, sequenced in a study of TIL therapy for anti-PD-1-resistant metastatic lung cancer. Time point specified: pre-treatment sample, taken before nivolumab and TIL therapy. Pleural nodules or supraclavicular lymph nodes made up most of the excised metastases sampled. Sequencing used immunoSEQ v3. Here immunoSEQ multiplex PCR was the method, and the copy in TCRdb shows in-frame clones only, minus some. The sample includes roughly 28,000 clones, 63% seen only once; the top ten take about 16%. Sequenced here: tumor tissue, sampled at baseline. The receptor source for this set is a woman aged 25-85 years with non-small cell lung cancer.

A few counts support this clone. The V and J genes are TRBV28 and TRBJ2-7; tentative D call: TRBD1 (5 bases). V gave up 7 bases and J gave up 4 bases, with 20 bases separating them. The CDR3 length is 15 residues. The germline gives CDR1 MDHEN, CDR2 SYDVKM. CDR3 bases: TGTGCCAGCACCGGGTCCAGGGCGATTTTGTACGAGCAGTACTTC. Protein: CASTGSRAILYEQYF.

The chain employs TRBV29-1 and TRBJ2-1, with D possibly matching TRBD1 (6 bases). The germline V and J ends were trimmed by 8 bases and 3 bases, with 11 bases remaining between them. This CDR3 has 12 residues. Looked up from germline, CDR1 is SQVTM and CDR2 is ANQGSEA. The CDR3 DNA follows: TGCAGCTACAGGGCGGGCTACAATGAGCAGTTCTTC. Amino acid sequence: CSYRAGYNEQFF.

The CDR3 sequence is CASSQWDSPYEQYF. CDR3 DNA sequence: TGTGCCAGCAGCCAGTGGGACAGTCCCTACGAGCAGTACTTC. The chain recombines TRBV5-4 with TRBJ2-7; 7 positions agree with TRBD1. The CDR3 length is 14 residues. The ends lost 4 bases at V and 2 bases at J; junction bases unmatched: 6. Per germline, CDR1 SGHNT and CDR2 YYREEE (reference sequence).

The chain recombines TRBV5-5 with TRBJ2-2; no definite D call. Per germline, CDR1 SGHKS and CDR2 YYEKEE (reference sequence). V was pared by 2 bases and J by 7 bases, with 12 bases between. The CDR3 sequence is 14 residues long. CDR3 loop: CASSLIVSGGELFF. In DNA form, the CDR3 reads TGTGCCAGCAGCTTAATAGTGTCGGGCGGGGAGCTGTTTTTT.

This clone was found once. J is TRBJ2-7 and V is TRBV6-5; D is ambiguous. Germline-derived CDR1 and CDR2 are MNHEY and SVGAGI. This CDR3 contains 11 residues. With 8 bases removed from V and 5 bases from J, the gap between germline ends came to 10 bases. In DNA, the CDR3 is TGTGCCAGCCGGAGTGGCCACGAGCAGTACTTC. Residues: CASRSGHEQYF.

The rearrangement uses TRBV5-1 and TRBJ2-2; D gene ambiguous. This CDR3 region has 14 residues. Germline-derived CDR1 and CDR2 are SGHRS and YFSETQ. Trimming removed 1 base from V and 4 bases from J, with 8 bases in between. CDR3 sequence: CASSLLSGTGELFF. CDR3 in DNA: TGCGCCAGCAGCTTGTTGTCGGGCACCGGGGAGCTGTTTTTT.

The CDR3 reads CASSWDRLNQPQHF. The CDR3 DNA follows: TGTGCCAGCAGCTGGGACAGACTCAATCAGCCCCAGCATTTT. The chain couples TRBV21-1 to TRBJ1-5; the DNA was not compared with TRBD1, the D call given in the table. TRBV21-1 is shown as a pseudogene. The CDR3 length is 14 residues.

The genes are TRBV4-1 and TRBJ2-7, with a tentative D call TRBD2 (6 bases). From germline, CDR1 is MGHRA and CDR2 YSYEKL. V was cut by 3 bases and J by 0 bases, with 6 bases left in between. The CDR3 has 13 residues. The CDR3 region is CASSQGLSYEQYF. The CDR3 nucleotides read TGCGCCAGCAGCCAGGGACTCTCCTACGAGCAGTACTTC.